This T cell receptor beta chain was captured in a study of blood T cells in healthy people across ages. Next came a second PCR, run for about 7 to 12 cycles, which used a sample-barcoded 5' primer along with a J-beta primer mix. Each cDNA was tagged by a template-switch adaptor containing 12 random nucleotides. MiXCR, run by TCRdb on the 5' RACE reads, gives a single entry per CDR3 protein. The table lists 650,000 to 1,000,000 distinct CDR3 sequences, about 42% of them singletons. The CDR3 is 13 residues long. CDR1 is LGHDT and CDR2 is YNNKEL in the germline V gene (reference sequence). This clonotype showed up just once. Its target is not known. A junction boundary mismatches the germline segment, possibly from a read error. The study, taken as a whole, reports: PBMCs were not sorted, which prevented a conclusive comparison of naive versus antigen-experienced cells. The CMV status of each donor remained undetermined, and this could have confounded shifts in expanded clonotypes.

The specimen sequenced was blood. The rearrangement uses TRBV3-1 and TRBJ2-4; D is undetermined. The sequence was obtained from a man older than 75 in good health. CDR3 coding DNA: TGTGCCAGCAGCCTCTTTCCCGAGGACGAGCAGTACTTT. This gives the protein CASSLFPEDEQYF.